One sample yielded the 24 T cell receptor beta chains listed below, sequenced in a study of T cells after yellow fever vaccination. TCRdb re-derived calls from the 5' RACE reads in MiXCR, one entry per CDR3 protein. Of some 200,000 distinct CDR3 sequences detected, under 3.5% appear once; the ten largest clones hold less than 3.5%. The source was CD4+ T cells sorted from PBMCs, collected 10 days after the yellow fever booster vaccination. The receptors stem from a young man who received the YFV17D yellow fever vaccine.

In this sample, this clonotype turned up a few times. The V call is TRBV7-9, the J call TRBJ2-2; D tentatively fits TRBD1 or TRBD2 (5 bases each). This CDR3 is 20 amino acids long. Germline assignment: CDR1 SEHNR and CDR2 FQNEAQ (reference sequence). V shed 5 bases and J shed 4 bases, with 29 bases lying between them. CDR3 DNA sequence: TGTGCCAGCAGCCCAGACAGCTCTGCGAATGGAGGTAGAGGCACCGGGGAGCTGTTTTTT. Its protein product is CASSPDSSANGGRGTGELFF.

The chain combines TRBV3-1 with TRBJ2-5, with TRBD2 matching 8 bases. Trimming removed 4 bases from V and 5 bases from J; junction bases left unmatched: 12. Germline V lookup: CDR1 LGHDT, CDR2 YNNKEL (reference sequence). The CDR3 loop spans 16 amino acids. CDR3 DNA sequence: TGTGCCAGCAGCCGGGCCCCAGCGGGGGTCCGCGAGACCCAGTACTTC. This encodes CASSRAPAGVRETQYF.

This clonotype was detected ten times or more. The V gene is TRBV18, the J gene TRBJ2-6; D might be TRBD1 (6 bases). The CDR3 is made up of 18 amino acids. The germline V gene has CDR1 KGHSH and CDR2 LQKENI. V shed 2 bases and J shed 0 bases, with 14 bases lying between them. The DNA for the CDR3 is TGTGCCAGCTCACCATCGGGACAACGGATCTCTGGGGCCAACGTCCTGACTTTC. It specifies CASSPSGQRISGANVLTF.

The table lists this clonotype with many counts. J is TRBJ2-3 and V is TRBV4-3; 10 bases align to TRBD1. The CDR3 is 17 amino acids. Trimming cost V 2 bases and J 2 bases; bases outside gene matches: 7. Germline V gene lookup returns CDR1 LGHNA and CDR2 YSLEER. The CDR3 sequence is CASSQLTGTGVTDTQYF. CDR3 in DNA: TGCGCCAGCAGCCAACTTACCGGGACAGGGGTCACAGATACGCAGTATTTT.

This clonotype showed up just a few times. This rearrangement joins TRBV4-1 to TRBJ2-1, with 8 bases identical to TRBD2. V dropped 1 base and J dropped 9; count of bases not matched to a gene: 8. Germline CDR1 MGHRA, CDR2 YSYEKL. The CDR3 has 15 residues. The CDR3 DNA sequence: TGCGCCAGCAGCCAAGGGATGGTAGCGGGGACTGAGCAGTTCTTC. Its protein product is CASSQGMVAGTEQFF.

The V and J genes are TRBV18 and TRBJ1-4; TRBD1 matches at 8 bases. The CDR3 contains 14 residues. Germline CDR1 and CDR2: KGHSH and LQKENI. The ends lost 0 bases at V and 14 bases at J; junction bases unmatched: 8. In DNA, the CDR3 is TGTGCCAGCTCACCACCGGAGTCCAGGGGGCAGCTGTTTTTT. Translating gives CASSPPESRGQLFF.

This clonotype was seen only a few times. V gene TRBV11-3 combines with J gene TRBJ2-7; unclear D gene. The CDR3 loop spans 12 amino acids. Trimming pared 8 bases from V and 2 bases from J, leaving 10 bases between. From germline, CDR1 is SGHNT and CDR2 YENEEA. CDR3 DNA sequence: TGTGCCAGCTCTAGTGGCACCTACGAGCAGTACTTC. Translating it yields CASSSGTYEQYF.

This clonotype was picked up many times. The CDR3 coding sequence is TGCAGTGCTAGAGAGATCACCAAAAACATTCAGTACTTC. This gives the protein CSAREITKNIQYF. J is TRBJ2-4 and V is TRBV20-1; D call uncertain. The germline V gene has CDR1 DFQATT and CDR2 SNEGSKA (reference sequence). The V end was cut by 0 bases, the J end by 2 bases, with 5 bases between. The CDR3 runs to 13 residues.

This clonotype was counted many times. The chain joins TRBV5-1 to TRBJ2-5; 7 bases align to TRBD1. The CDR3 is 14 amino acids. Germline V lookup: CDR1 SGHRS, CDR2 YFSETQ. V trimming: 4 bases; J trimming: 5 bases; junction bases outside the gene matches: 8. As DNA, the CDR3 is TGCGCCAGCAGCCTCACAGGGGAAGAGGAGACCCAGTACTTC. As protein: CASSLTGEEETQYF.

This chain connects TRBV5-1 to TRBJ2-3; possible D gene TRBD2, 6 bases. CDR3 length: 14 amino acids. From germline, CDR1 is SGHRS and CDR2 YFSETQ. V was clipped by 7 bases and J by 0 bases, with 12 bases between them. The CDR3 region is CASGEGTSTDTQYF. The CDR3, as DNA: TGCGCCAGCGGAGAGGGGACTAGCACAGATACGCAGTATTTT.

In this sample, this clonotype turned up many times. The V call is TRBV7-6, the J call TRBJ2-3; D is uncertain. Trimming removed 5 bases at V and 6 bases at J, with 12 bases between. The CDR3 contains 13 residues. Germline V lookup: CDR1 SGHVS, CDR2 FNYEAQ. In DNA, the CDR3 is TGTGCCAGCAGCCTCTTCCTAATGGATACGCAGTATTTT. As protein: CASSLFLMDTQYF. Together with reference TRBV7-6 and TRBJ2-3, the CDR3 gives the full variable domain: GAGVSQSPRYKVTKRGQDVALRCDPISGHVSLYWYRQALGQGPEFLTYFNYEAQQDKSGLPNDRFSAERPEGSISTLTIQRTEQRDSAMYRCASSLFLMDTQYFGPGTRLTVL.

The CDR3 spells CSATPSGGPNEQFF. CDR3 sequence (DNA): TGCAGTGCTACCCCTAGCGGGGGGCCGAATGAGCAGTTCTTC. This chain connects TRBV20-1 to TRBJ2-1, with TRBD2 identical over 11 bases. The CDR3 sequence is 14 residues long. Germline-derived CDR1 and CDR2 are DFQATT and SNEGSKA (reference sequence). After removal of 4 bases from V and 7 bases from J, the junction contained 6 bases not matched to a gene.

This clonotype was observed many times. The chain recombines TRBV5-5 with TRBJ2-3, with D perhaps matching TRBD2 (5 bases). With 0 bases removed from V and 1 base from J, the gap between germline ends came to 6 bases. The length of the CDR3 is 14 residues. The germline gives CDR1 SGHKS, CDR2 YYEKEE (reference sequence). The CDR3 here is CASSLDSGTDTQYF. As DNA, the CDR3 is TGTGCCAGCAGCTTGGATAGCGGCACAGATACGCAGTATTTT.

The chain employs TRBV4-3 and TRBJ2-3; the match to TRBD2 covers 9 bases. J gave up 11 bases and V 3 bases, and 9 bases lay outside the gene matches. The CDR3 covers 14 residues. In germline, CDR1 is LGHNA, CDR2 YSLEER. CDR3 nucleotides: TGCGCCAGCAGCCAGGATATCAGCGGGGGGAGGCAGTATTTT. Its translation is CASSQDISGGRQYF.

This clonotype appeared many times. The CDR3 DNA sequence: TGCGCCAGCAGCTTGGGGGACGCGGATACGCAGTATTTT. Amino acids: CASSLGDADTQYF. The chain carries TRBV5-1 and TRBJ2-3; perhaps D is TRBD1 or TRBD2 (5 bases each). V lost 0 bases and J lost 6, with 8 bases in between. CDR1 is SGHRS, CDR2 YFSETQ, per germline. The CDR3 has 13 residues.

The genes are TRBV20-1 and TRBJ2-1; 15 bases map to TRBD2. With 7 bases clipped from V and 8 bases from J, the junction kept 3 bases outside the gene matches. The germline gives CDR1 DFQATT, CDR2 SNEGSKA (reference sequence). The CDR3 totals 13 residues. CDR3 in DNA: TGCAGTGAGAGGACTAGCGGGAGGGATGAGCAGTTCTTC. Amino acids: CSERTSGRDEQFF.

This clonotype was recorded many times. The chain recombines TRBV20-1 with TRBJ1-6; no reliable D call. Germline assignment: CDR1 DFQATT and CDR2 SNEGSKA (reference sequence). Trimming took off 1 base at V and 0 bases at J, with 13 bases between the two ends. The CDR3 length is 17 residues. The CDR3 coding sequence is TGCAGTGCTAGAGGTGGTGTTGGGAGCTCCTATAATTCACCCCTCCACTTT. This codes for CSARGGVGSSYNSPLHF.

The table lists this clonotype with many counts. The chain carries TRBV10-3 and TRBJ1-5; 8 bases line up with TRBD1. Losses at the gene ends were 10 bases for V and 5 bases for J; bases not matched to a gene: 7. The CDR3 is 13 residues long. Germline loops: CDR1 ENHRY, CDR2 SYGVKD. The CDR3 loop is CATTQGADQPQHF. The CDR3 DNA follows: TGTGCCACCACCCAGGGGGCCGATCAGCCCCAGCATTTT.

This clonotype was seen ten or more times. The CDR3 sequence is CASSFTPNQETQYF. DNA for the CDR3: TGTGCCAGCAGTTTTACCCCCAACCAAGAGACCCAGTACTTC. The chain employs TRBV12-3 or TRBV12-4 and TRBJ2-5; no clear D. Between the trimmed V and J ends, which lost 3 bases and 0 bases, there was a span of 8 bases. This CDR3 comprises 14 residues.

Only a few counts were recorded for this clonotype. V is TRBV29-1 and J is TRBJ1-1, with 7 bases that match TRBD1. The germline V gene encodes CDR1 SQVTM and CDR2 ANQGSEA. CDR3 length equals 13 residues. J was trimmed by 0 bases and V by 5 bases; bases with no gene match: 3. The CDR3: CSVRGRMNTEAFF. The CDR3 nucleotides are TGCAGCGTTAGGGGGCGGATGAACACTGAAGCTTTCTTT.

Only a few counts were recorded for this clonotype. The CDR3 loop reads CASSQAHAGGPGMNTEAFF. CDR3 coding DNA: TGTGCCAGCAGCCAAGCCCACGCAGGGGGCCCAGGGATGAACACTGAAGCTTTCTTT. The gene calls are TRBV4-2 and TRBJ1-1, with 8 bases that match TRBD1. The V segment lost 1 base and the J segment 0 bases; nucleotides outside the gene matches: 13. Germline V CDR1 and CDR2: LGHNA, YNFKEQ. CDR3 length equals 19 residues.

This clonotype was counted only a few times. The rearrangement links TRBV10-3 to TRBJ2-3, with 7 bases that match TRBD2. Germline CDR1 and CDR2: ENHRY and SYGVKD. Trimming took 11 bases from V and 0 from J; bases not matched to a gene: 8. The CDR3 is 14 residues long. CDR3 bases: TGTGCCGTGAAGCGGGACCTTAGCACAGATACGCAGTATTTT. Translated, it gives CAVKRDLSTDTQYF.

The chain carries TRBV5-1 and TRBJ2-2; 10 bases align to TRBD2. Germline assignment: CDR1 SGHRS and CDR2 YFSETQ. The CDR3 totals 15 residues. The junction had 4 bases not matched to a gene; V was cut back by 4 bases and J by 4 bases. The CDR3, as DNA: TGCGCCAGCAGCCCCCGACTAGCGGGCACCGGGGAGCTGTTTTTT. It yields the protein CASSPRLAGTGELFF.

This clonotype was seen at least ten times. The gene calls are TRBV19 and TRBJ2-2; D might be TRBD1 or TRBD2, each matching 5 bases. The germline V gene has CDR1 LNHDA and CDR2 SQIVND (reference sequence). V was trimmed by 10 bases and J by 0 bases, leaving 12 bases between them. This CDR3 comprises 14 residues. In DNA form, the CDR3 reads TGTGCCACCTCGGGGACCGCGAACACCGGGGAGCTGTTTTTT. Residues: CATSGTANTGELFF.